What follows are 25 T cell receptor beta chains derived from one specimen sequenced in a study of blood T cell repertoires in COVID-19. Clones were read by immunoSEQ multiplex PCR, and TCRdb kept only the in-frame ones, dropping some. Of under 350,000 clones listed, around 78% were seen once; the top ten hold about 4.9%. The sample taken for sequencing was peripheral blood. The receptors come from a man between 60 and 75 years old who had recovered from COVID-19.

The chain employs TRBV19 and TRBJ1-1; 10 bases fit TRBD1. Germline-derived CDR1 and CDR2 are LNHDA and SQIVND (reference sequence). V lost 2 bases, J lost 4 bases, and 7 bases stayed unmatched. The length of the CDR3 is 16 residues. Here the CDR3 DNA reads TGTGCCAGTAGTATATCCCCGGGACAGGGGAGCACTGAAGCTTTCTTT. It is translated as CASSISPGQGSTEAFF.

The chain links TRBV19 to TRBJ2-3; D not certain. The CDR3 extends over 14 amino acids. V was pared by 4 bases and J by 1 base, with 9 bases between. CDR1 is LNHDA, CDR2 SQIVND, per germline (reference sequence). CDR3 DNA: TGTGCCAGTAGTAGCGGAGCCCGCACAGATACGCAGTATTTT. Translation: CASSSGARTDTQYF.

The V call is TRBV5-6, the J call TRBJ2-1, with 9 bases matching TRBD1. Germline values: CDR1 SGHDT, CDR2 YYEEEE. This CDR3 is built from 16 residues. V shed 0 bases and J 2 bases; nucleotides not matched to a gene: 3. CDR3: CASSLVGQGTYNEQFF. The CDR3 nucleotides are TGTGCCAGCAGCTTGGTTGGACAGGGGACCTACAATGAGCAGTTCTTC.

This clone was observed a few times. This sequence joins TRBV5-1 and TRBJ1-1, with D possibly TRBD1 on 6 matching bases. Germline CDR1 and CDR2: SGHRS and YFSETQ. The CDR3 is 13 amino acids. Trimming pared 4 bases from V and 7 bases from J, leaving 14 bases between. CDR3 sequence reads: CASSATGLGEAFF. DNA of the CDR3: TGCGCCAGCAGCGCTACAGGGTTGGGTGAAGCTTTCTTT.

The DNA for the CDR3 is TGTGCCAGCACCCCTCGACAGGGGAACACCGGGGAGCTGTTTTTT. This codes for CASTPRQGNTGELFF. The chain combines TRBV7-9 with TRBJ2-2, with 7 positions matching TRBD1. Per germline, CDR1 SEHNR and CDR2 FQNEAQ (reference sequence). The CDR3 runs to 15 residues. With V trimmed by 7 bases and J by 1 base, 6 bases remained unmatched.

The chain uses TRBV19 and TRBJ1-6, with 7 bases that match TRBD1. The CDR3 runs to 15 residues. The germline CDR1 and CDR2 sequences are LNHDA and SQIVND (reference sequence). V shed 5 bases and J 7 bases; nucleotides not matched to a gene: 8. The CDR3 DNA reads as TGTGCCAGTAGTTCCGAAGACAGGGTCAATTCACCCCTCCACTTT. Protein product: CASSSEDRVNSPLHF.

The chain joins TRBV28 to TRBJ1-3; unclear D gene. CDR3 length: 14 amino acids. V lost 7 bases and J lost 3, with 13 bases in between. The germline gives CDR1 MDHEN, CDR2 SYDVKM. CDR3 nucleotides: TGTGCCAGCACCCCACCCGGAGATGGAAACACCATATATTTT. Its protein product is CASTPPGDGNTIYF.

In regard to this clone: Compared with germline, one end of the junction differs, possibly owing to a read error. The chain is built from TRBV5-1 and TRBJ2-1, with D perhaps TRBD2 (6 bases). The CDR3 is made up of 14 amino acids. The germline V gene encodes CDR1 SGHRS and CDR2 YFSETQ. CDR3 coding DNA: TGCGCCAGCAGTTTGGCGGAGGGGTACAATGAGCAGTTCTTC. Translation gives CASSLAEGYNEQFF.

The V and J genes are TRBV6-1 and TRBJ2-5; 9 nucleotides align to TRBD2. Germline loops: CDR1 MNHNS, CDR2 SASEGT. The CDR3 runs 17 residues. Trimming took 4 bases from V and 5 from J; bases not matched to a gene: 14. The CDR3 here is CASSGSSGKRLGETQYF. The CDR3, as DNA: TGTGCCAGCAGTGGCTCTAGCGGGAAAAGACTCGGGGAGACCCAGTACTTC.

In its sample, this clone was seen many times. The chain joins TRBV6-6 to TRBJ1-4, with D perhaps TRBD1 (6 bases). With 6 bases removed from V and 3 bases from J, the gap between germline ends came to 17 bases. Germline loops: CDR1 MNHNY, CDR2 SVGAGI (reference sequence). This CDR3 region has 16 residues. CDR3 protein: CASSLQSHRANEKLFF. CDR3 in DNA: TGTGCCAGCAGCTTACAGAGCCACAGGGCTAATGAAAAACTGTTTTTT.

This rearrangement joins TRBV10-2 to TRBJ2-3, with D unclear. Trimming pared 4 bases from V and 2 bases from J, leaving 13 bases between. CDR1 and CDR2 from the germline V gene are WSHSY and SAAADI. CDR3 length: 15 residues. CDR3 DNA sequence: TGCGCCAGCAGTGGGGTGGGCCAATCCACAGATACGCAGTATTTT. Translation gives CASSGVGQSTDTQYF.

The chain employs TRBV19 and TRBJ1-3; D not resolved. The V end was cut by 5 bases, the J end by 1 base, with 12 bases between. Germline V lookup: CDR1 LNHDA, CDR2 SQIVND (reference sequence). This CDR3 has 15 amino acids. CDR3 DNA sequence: TGTGCCAGTAGTTTTTCACTCGGTTCTGGAAACACCATATATTTT. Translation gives CASSFSLGSGNTIYF.

The CDR3 spells CATSRAPLRGYNEQFF. CDR3 nucleotides: TGTGCCACCAGCAGAGCGCCACTTAGGGGTTACAATGAGCAGTTCTTC. This chain connects TRBV15 to TRBJ2-1; weak D call: TRBD1 (5 bases). V lost 1 base to trimming and J lost 4 bases, with 14 bases between them. The CDR3 totals 16 residues. Germline CDR1 reads LNHNV; CDR2 reads YYDKDF (reference sequence).

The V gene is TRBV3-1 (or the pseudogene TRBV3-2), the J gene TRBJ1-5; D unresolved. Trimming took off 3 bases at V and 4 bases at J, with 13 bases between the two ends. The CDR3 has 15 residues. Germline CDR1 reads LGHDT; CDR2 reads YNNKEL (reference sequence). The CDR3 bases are TGTGCCAGCAGCCACAGGTTGGGTCGAAATCAGCCCCAGCATTTT. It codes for CASSHRLGRNQPQHF.

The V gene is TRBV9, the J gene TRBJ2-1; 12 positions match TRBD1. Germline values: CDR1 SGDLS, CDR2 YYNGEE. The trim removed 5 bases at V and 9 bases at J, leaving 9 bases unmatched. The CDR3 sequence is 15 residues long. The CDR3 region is CASRGQGAQESEQFF. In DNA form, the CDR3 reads TGTGCCAGCAGGGGACAGGGGGCGCAGGAGTCTGAGCAGTTCTTC. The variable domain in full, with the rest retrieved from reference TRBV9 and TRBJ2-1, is DSGVTQTPKHLITATGQRVTLRCSPRSGDLSVYWYQQSLDQGLQFLIQYYNGEERAKGNILERFSAQQFPDLHSELNLSSLELGDSALYFCASRGQGAQESEQFFGPGTRLTVL.

As DNA, the CDR3 is TGTGCCAGCAGCCAAGTTGGGCCTGTCAACTATGGCTACACCTTC. Translated, it gives CASSQVGPVNYGYTF. V is TRBV4-2 and J is TRBJ1-2; the D is unclear. CDR3 size: 15 residues. With 1 base removed from V and 2 bases from J, the gap between germline ends came to 11 bases. The germline CDR1 and CDR2 sequences are LGHNA and YNFKEQ.

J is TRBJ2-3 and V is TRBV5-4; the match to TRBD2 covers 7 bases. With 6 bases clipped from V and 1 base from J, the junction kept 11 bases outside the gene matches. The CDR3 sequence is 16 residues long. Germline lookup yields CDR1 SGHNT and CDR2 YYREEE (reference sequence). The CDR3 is CASTLDAGVGTDTQYF. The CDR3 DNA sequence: TGTGCCAGCACCCTTGATGCGGGGGTAGGCACAGATACGCAGTATTTT.

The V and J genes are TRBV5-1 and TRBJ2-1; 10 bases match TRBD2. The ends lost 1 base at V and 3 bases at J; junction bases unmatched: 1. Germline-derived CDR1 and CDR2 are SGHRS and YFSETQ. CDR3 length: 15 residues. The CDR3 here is CASSLSSGGYNEQFF. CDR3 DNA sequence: TGCGCCAGCAGCTTGTCTAGCGGGGGCTACAATGAGCAGTTCTTC.

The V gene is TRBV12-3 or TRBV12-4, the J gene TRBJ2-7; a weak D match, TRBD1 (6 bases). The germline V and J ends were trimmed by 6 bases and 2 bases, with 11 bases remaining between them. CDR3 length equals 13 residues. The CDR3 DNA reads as TGTGCCAGCAGACTGACAGGAACCTACGAGCAGTACTTC. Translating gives CASRLTGTYEQYF.

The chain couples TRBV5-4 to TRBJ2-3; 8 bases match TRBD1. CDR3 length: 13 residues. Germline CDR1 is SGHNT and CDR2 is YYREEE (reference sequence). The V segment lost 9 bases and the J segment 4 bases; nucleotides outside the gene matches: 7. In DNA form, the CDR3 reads TGTGCCACCTCAGACAGGGGATCAGATACGCAGTATTTT. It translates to CATSDRGSDTQYF.

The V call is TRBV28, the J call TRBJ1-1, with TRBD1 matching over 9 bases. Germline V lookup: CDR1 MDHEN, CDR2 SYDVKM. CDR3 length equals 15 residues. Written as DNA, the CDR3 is TGTTCAACGAGGGGGACAGGGCCTTTGGGGACTGAAGCTTTCTTT. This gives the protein CSTRGTGPLGTEAFF.

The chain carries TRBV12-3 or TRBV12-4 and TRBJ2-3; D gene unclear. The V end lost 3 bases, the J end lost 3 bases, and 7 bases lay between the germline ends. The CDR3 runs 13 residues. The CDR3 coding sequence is TGTGCCAGCAGTTTTTTCCGTACAGATACGCAGTATTTT. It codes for CASSFFRTDTQYF.

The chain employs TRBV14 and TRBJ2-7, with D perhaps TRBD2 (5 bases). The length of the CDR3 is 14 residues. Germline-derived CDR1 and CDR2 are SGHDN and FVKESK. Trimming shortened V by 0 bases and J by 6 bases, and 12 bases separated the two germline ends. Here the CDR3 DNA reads TGTGCCAGCAGCCAAGATGAGGTGAGGGCCGAGCAGTACTTC. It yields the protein CASSQDEVRAEQYF.

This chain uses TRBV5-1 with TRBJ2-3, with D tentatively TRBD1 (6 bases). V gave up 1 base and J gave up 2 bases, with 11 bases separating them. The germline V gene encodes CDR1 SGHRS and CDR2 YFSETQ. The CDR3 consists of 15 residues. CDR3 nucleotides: TGCGCCAGCAGCTTGTCGGGACACCCCACAGATACGCAGTATTTT. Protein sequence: CASSLSGHPTDTQYF.

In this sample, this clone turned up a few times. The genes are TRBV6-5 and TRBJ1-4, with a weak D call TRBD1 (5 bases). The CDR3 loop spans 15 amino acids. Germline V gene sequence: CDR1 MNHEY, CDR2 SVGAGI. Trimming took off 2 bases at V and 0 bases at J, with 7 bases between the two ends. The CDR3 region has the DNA TGTGCCAGCAGTTACGGGGGGGCAACTAATGAAAAACTGTTTTTT. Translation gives CASSYGGATNEKLFF.